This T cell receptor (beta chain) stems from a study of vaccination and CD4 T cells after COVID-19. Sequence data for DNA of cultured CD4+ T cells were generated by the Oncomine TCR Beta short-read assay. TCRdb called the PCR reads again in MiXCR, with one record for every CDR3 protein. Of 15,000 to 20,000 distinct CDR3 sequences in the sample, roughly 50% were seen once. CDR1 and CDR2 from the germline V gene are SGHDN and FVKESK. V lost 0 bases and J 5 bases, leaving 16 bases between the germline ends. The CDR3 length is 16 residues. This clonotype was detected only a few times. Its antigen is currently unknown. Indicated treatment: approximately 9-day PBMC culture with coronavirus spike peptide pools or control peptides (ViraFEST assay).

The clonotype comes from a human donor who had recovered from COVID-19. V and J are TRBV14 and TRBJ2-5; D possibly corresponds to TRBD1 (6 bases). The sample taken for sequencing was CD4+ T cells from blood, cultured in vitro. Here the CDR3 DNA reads TGTGCCAGCAGCCAAGATCAAAGAGGAACAGGGGAGACCCAGTACTTC. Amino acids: CASSQDQRGTGETQYF. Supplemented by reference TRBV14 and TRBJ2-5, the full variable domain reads EAGVTQFPSHSVIEKGQTVTLRCDPISGHDNLYWYRRVMGKEIKFLLHFVKESKQDESGMPNNRFLAERTGGTYSTLKVQPAELEDSGVYFCASSQDQRGTGETQYFGPGTRLLVL.